This T cell receptor beta chain is from a study of T cell responses to AZD1222 COVID-19 vaccine. Germline V gene data show CDR1 as LGHNA and CDR2 as YSLEER. The CDR3 length is 15 residues. Trimming removed 4 bases from V and 5 bases from J; junction bases left unmatched: 7. The repertoire was sequenced with immunoSEQ multiplex PCR; TCRdb's copy has only in-frame clones and lacks some. The data show about 110,000 clones, approximately 89% seen once. The rearrangement uses TRBV4-3 and TRBJ1-2; 10 bases match TRBD1. The specimen comprised peripheral blood, sampled on day 0 of MenACWY control vaccination. The TCR sequence derives from an adult in good health. CDR3 sequence reads: CASSPEDRGRYGYTF. CDR3 bases: TGCGCCAGCAGCCCTGAGGACAGGGGGAGGTATGGCTACACCTTC.